These T cell receptor beta chains were read from a single sample in a study of blood T cell repertoires in COVID-19. Data came from immunoSEQ multiplex PCR; TCRdb stores just in-frame clones and leaves some out. The table has approximately 60,000 clones, roughly 84% seen once. What was sequenced was peripheral blood. The origin of the receptors is a man in his 70s with active COVID-19. Both conserved end residues are part of each CDR3. A D gene is named only where the DNA matches it firmly. Clone size is shown for a subset of rows, as once, few, many or a class of expanded clone.

D gene: TRBD2
V gene: TRBV5-1
clone size: NA
J gene: TRBJ2-1
CDR3 protein: CASSAIKLADDLYNEQFF
CDR3 DNA: TGCGCCAGCAGCGCCATAAAACTAGCGGATGACCTCTACAATGAGCAGTTCTTC

D gene: TRBD1
V gene: TRBV12-3/TRBV12-4
clone size: NA
J gene: TRBJ1-1
CDR3 protein: CASRVQGPAFF
CDR3 DNA: TGTGCCAGCAGGGTACAGGGGCCAGCTTTCTTT

D gene: TRBD1
V gene: TRBV5-1
clone size: NA
J gene: TRBJ2-2
CDR3 protein: CASSQMYRGGGELFF
CDR3 DNA: TGCGCCAGCAGCCAAATGTACAGGGGCGGCGGGGAGCTGTTTTTT

D gene: NA
V gene: TRBV12-3/TRBV12-4
clone size: NA
J gene: TRBJ2-5
CDR3 protein: CASSTGELGTQYF
CDR3 DNA: TGTGCCAGCAGTACCGGGGAGCTGGGGACCCAGTACTTC

D gene: TRBD1
V gene: TRBV19
clone size: NA
J gene: TRBJ2-1
CDR3 protein: CASSPGTGANEQFF
CDR3 DNA: TGTGCCAGTAGTCCCGGGACAGGGGCCAATGAGCAGTTCTTC

D gene: TRBD2
V gene: TRBV30
clone size: once
J gene: TRBJ2-2
CDR3 protein: CAWNEVAGRGTGELFF
CDR3 DNA: TGTGCCTGGAACGAGGTAGCGGGAAGGGGGACCGGGGAGCTGTTTTTT

D gene: TRBD1
V gene: TRBV27
clone size: NA
J gene: TRBJ2-3
CDR3 protein: CASSLYAARGDTQYF
CDR3 DNA: TGTGCCAGCAGTTTATACGCCGCCAGGGGGGATACGCAGTATTTT

D gene: TRBD1
V gene: TRBV19
clone size: NA
J gene: TRBJ2-7
CDR3 protein: CASSIASRGLYEQYF
CDR3 DNA: TGTGCCAGTAGTATAGCGTCCAGGGGGCTATACGAGCAGTACTTC

D gene: NA
V gene: TRBV7-2
clone size: once
J gene: TRBJ2-7
CDR3 protein: CASSRGPGGYEQYF
CDR3 DNA: TGTGCCAGCAGCCGGGGACCCGGGGGTTACGAGCAGTACTTC

D gene: TRBD2
V gene: TRBV29-1
clone size: NA
J gene: TRBJ2-1
CDR3 protein: CSARRPAGGSNEQFF
CDR3 DNA: TGCAGCGCCAGAAGACCAGCGGGAGGGAGCAATGAGCAGTTCTTC

D gene: TRBD1
V gene: TRBV5-6
clone size: NA
J gene: TRBJ2-5
CDR3 protein: CASSYRDRGFETQYF
CDR3 DNA: TGTGCCAGCAGCTACCGGGACAGGGGGTTCGAGACCCAGTACTTC

D gene: NA
V gene: TRBV28
clone size: NA
J gene: TRBJ1-5
CDR3 protein: CASSLLRQDFNQPQHF
CDR3 DNA: TGTGCCAGCAGTTTATTACGGCAGGACTTCAATCAGCCCCAGCATTTT

D gene: TRBD2
V gene: TRBV5-4
clone size: NA
J gene: TRBJ2-3
CDR3 protein: CASSPLAGTSTDTQYF
CDR3 DNA: TGTGCCAGCAGCCCACTAGCGGGAACTAGCACAGATACGCAGTATTTT

D gene: TRBD2
V gene: TRBV19
clone size: NA
J gene: TRBJ2-1
CDR3 protein: CASSIVGGRGPYNEQFF
CDR3 DNA: TGTGCCAGTAGTATTGTAGGCGGGAGAGGCCCCTACAATGAGCAGTTCTTC

D gene: TRBD2
V gene: TRBV2
clone size: NA
J gene: TRBJ2-5
CDR3 protein: CASTRAGGRETQYF
CDR3 DNA: TGTGCCAGCACCCGAGCGGGAGGGCGGGAGACCCAGTACTTC

D gene: NA
V gene: TRBV14
clone size: NA
J gene: TRBJ1-2
CDR3 protein: CASSRRLVYGYTF
CDR3 DNA: TGTGCCAGCAGCCGTCGGCTAGTCTATGGCTACACCTTC

D gene: TRBD1
V gene: TRBV6-5
clone size: NA
J gene: TRBJ2-3
CDR3 protein: CASRRQGWGTDTQYF
CDR3 DNA: TGTGCCAGCAGAAGACAGGGCTGGGGCACAGATACGCAGTATTTT

D gene: TRBD1
V gene: TRBV5-1
clone size: NA
J gene: TRBJ1-2
CDR3 protein: CASSLGTGDGYTF
CDR3 DNA: TGCGCCAGCAGCTTAGGGACAGGTGATGGCTACACCTTC

D gene: NA
V gene: TRBV6-4
clone size: NA
J gene: TRBJ1-2
CDR3 protein: CASSPSTGSGYTF
CDR3 DNA: TGTGCCAGCAGTCCATCGACAGGCTCTGGCTACACCTTC